This T cell receptor beta chain was observed in a study of cytotoxic CD8 clonotypes in ibrutinib-treated CLL. Overall study: Response sampling came at median around twelve months of treatment, ranging 6 to 36 months. Samples averaged approximately 240,000 productive templates and 90,000 to 95,000 productive rearrangements.

Some clones are missing from TCRdb's copy, which holds only in-frame ones; the method was immunoSEQ multiplex PCR. The sample comprises 25,000 to 30,000 clones, approximately 85% of which are singletons, and roughly 8% rests with the top ten. This clone has a single count. Its specificity is unknown. Trimming left V 5 bases short and J 0 bases short, with 11 bases between. The CDR3 is 14 amino acids. The germline CDR1 and CDR2 sequences are SGHVS and FQNEAQ. Whole-study results and caveats: Clonality went up at the time of ibrutinib response, stayed stable in sustained remission, and later dropped back toward its baseline level at progression. Starting clonality was above that of age-matched healthy donors and tracked circulating CD8+ T-cell counts.

The source material was PBMCs, sampled after 24 months of ibrutinib treatment. The V call is TRBV7-8, the J call TRBJ2-7, with D perhaps TRBD1 (6 bases). This TCR was sampled from a human donor with chronic lymphocytic leukemia. CDR3 coding DNA: TGTGCCAGCAGCCATACAGGGACCTCCTACGAGCAGTACTTC. Amino acid sequence: CASSHTGTSYEQYF. Together with reference TRBV7-8 and TRBJ2-7, the CDR3 gives the full variable domain: GAGVSQSPRYKVAKRGQDVALRCDPISGHVSLFWYQQALGQGPEFLTYFQNEAQLDKSGLPSDRFFAERPEGSVSTLKIQRTQQEDSAVYLCASSHTGTSYEQYFGPGTRLTVT.